The source of this T cell receptor beta chain is a study of T cell repertoires in cytomegalovirus infection. Whole-study findings and limits: Dominant in the ex vivo response were TCR beta clonotypes restricted by HLA-C and specific for CMV.

About this clonotype itself: Its antigen is unknown.

MiXCR was run by TCRdb on the reads, yielding one entry per CDR3 protein. Among 370,000 or so distinct CDR3 sequences listed, 34% were seen once. Germline V gene sequence: CDR1 SEHNR, CDR2 FQNEAQ (reference sequence). The CDR3 extends over 17 amino acids. V lost 4 bases and J 2 bases, leaving 19 bases between the germline ends. The material was cultured PBMCs, obtained from culture after CMV antigen stimulation. The chain recombines TRBV7-9 with TRBJ2-3; weak D call: TRBD2 (8 bases). This clonotype originated in a human donor in good health (CMV status not recorded). Some clones in this sample may be carry-over from other donors' samples. Here the CDR3 reads CASSSDSGTAYTDTQYF. The CDR3 DNA reads as TGTGCCAGCAGCTCAGATAGCGGGACAGCCTACACAGATACGCAGTATTTT.